This TCR beta chain was identified in a study of blood T cell repertoires in COVID-19. Whole-study context: Sites in the United States, Italy and Spain provided acute and convalescent COVID-19 samples. Sources were T cells, B-cell-depleted T cells, or PBMCs; the material itself was cDNA or gDNA.

Per the authors' pipeline: Estimated nucleated cell counts came from reference gene primer amplification. Here immunoSEQ multiplex PCR was the method, and the copy in TCRdb shows in-frame clones only, minus some. The V and J calls and clone size were taken over from that table, and D and trimming were inferred from the DNA. The data contain roughly 330,000 clones, more than 70% of them singletons. The V end was cut by 5 bases, the J end by 0 bases, with 5 bases between. This CDR3 spans 14 amino acids. The V gene's germline CDR1 is MNHEY and CDR2 SMNVEV (reference sequence). The receptor comes from a woman in her forties or fifties with acute or convalescent COVID-19. This chain uses TRBV27 with TRBJ2-6; the D is unclear. The sequenced sample consisted of peripheral blood. CDR3 DNA: TGTGCCAGCAGTCGAGGCTCTGGGGCCAACGTCCTGACTTTC. Translated: CASSRGSGANVLTF.